The sequence of this TCR beta chain was determined in a study of T cell responses to AZD1222 COVID-19 vaccine. Findings of the study overall: Sampling captured repertoires only after the peak T cell response. Most donors were white British and more were female, and clonal diversity was possibly underestimated.

A remark on this clone: No antigen is known for it.

Germline V gene lookup returns CDR1 SGHTA and CDR2 FQGNSA. The CDR3 loop spans 17 amino acids. V shed 1 base and J shed 1 base, with 14 bases lying between them. Sequencing was performed with immunoSEQ multiplex PCR; in TCRdb, only in-frame clones are kept and a portion is missing. The sample consists of fewer than 200,000 clones, under 95% of them appearing once. The material sequenced was peripheral blood, taken 28 days after the second AZD1222 dose. The V and J genes are TRBV7-2 and TRBJ1-5; the D gene is possibly TRBD1 (5 bases). The receptor comes from an adult who received the AZD1222 COVID-19 vaccine. The CDR3 spells CASSLGPGGSSNQPQHF. CDR3 bases: TGTGCCAGCAGCTTAGGACCGGGGGGATCGAGCAATCAGCCCCAGCATTTT.